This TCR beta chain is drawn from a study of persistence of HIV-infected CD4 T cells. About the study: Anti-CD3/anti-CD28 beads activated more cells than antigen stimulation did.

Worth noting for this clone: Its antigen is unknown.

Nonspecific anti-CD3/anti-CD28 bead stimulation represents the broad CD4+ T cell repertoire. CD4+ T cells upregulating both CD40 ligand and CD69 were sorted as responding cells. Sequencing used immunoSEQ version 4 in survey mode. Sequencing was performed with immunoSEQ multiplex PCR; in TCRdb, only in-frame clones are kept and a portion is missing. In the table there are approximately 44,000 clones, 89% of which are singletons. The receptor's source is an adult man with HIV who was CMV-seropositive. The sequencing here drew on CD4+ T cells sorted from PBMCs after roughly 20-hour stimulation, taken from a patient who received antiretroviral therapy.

CDR3 DNA sequence: TGTGCCAGCGTCGGGAATCGGGACACTGAAGCTTTCTTT. It codes for CASVGNRDTEAFF. The chain carries TRBV6-5 and TRBJ1-1; D is unresolved. Trimming cost V 8 bases and J 3 bases, with 13 bases left between them. Germline V gene sequence: CDR1 MNHEY, CDR2 SVGAGI. There are 13 residues in the CDR3.